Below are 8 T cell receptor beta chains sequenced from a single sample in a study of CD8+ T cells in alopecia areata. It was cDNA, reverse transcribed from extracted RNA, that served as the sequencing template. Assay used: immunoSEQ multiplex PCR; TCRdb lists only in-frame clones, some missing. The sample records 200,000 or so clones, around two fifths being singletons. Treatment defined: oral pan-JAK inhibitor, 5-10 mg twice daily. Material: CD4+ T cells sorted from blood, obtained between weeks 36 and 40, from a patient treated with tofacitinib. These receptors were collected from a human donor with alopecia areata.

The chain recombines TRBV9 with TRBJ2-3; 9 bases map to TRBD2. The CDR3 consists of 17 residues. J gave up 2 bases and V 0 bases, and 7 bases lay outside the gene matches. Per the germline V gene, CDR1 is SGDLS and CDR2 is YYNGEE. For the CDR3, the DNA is TGTGCCAGCAGCGTAGCTCCCCTAGCGGGAACCACAGATACGCAGTATTTT. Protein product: CASSVAPLAGTTDTQYF.

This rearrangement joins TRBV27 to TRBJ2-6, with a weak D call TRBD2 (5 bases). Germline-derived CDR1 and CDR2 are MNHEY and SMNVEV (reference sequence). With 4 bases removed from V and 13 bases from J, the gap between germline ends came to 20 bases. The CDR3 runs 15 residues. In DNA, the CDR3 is TGTGCCAGCAGTTCGCCTACCGGGATCCCCGAGGTCCTGACTTTC. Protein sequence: CASSSPTGIPEVLTF. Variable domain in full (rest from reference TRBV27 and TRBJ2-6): EAQVTQNPRYLITVTGKKLTVTCSQNMNHEYMSWYRQDPGLGLRQIYYSMNVEVTDKGDVPEGYKVSRKEKRNFPLILESPSPNQTSLYFCASSSPTGIPEVLTFGAGSRLTVL.

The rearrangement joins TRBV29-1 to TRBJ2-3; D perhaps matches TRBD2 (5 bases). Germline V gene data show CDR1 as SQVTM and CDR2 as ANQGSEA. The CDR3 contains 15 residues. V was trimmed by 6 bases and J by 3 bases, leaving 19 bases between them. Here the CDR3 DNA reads TGCAGCGTGGATCCCGGGAACCCCTCTACAGATACGCAGTATTTT. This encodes CSVDPGNPSTDTQYF.

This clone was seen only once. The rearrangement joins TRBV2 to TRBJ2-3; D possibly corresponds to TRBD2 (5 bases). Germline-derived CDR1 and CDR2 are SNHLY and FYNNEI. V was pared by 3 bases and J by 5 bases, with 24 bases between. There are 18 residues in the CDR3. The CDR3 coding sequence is TGTGCCAGCAGTGAGACGACCAGCGGTTCATTACGACTAGATACGCAGTATTTT. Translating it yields CASSETTSGSLRLDTQYF.

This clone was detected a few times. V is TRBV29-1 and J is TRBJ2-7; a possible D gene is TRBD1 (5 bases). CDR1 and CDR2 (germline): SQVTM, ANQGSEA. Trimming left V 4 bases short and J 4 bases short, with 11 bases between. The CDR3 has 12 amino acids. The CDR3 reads CSVGQSRYEQYF. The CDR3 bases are TGCAGCGTTGGACAGTCTCGGTACGAGCAGTACTTC.

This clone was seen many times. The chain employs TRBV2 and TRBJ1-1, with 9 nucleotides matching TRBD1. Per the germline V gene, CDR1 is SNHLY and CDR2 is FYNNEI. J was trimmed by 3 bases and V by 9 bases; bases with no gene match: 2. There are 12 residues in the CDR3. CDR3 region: CARRTGDTEAFF. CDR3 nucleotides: TGTGCCAGAAGGACAGGGGACACTGAAGCTTTCTTT.

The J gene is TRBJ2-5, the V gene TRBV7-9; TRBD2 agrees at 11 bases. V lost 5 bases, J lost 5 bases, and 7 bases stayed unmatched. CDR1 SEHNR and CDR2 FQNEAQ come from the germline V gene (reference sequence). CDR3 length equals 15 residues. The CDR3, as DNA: TGTGCCAGCAGCGCGGGACTAGCGGCCTCCGAGACCCAGTACTTC. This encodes CASSAGLAASETQYF.

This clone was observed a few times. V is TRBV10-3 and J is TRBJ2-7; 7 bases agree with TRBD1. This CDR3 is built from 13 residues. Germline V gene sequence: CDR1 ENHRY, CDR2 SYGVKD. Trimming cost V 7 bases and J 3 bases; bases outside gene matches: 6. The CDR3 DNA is TGTGCCATCAAATCCGACAGGGACTACGAGCAGTACTTC. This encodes CAIKSDRDYEQYF.